This T cell receptor (beta chain) comes out of a study of blood T cell repertoires in COVID-19. Study-level information: The United States, Italy and Spain provided the acute and convalescent COVID-19 samples. From T cells, B-cell-depleted T cells, or PBMCs came the material, which was cDNA or gDNA.

In the source study's methods: Amplification of reference gene primers was used by the study to estimate nucleated cell counts. Profiled with immunoSEQ multiplex PCR; TCRdb holds only in-frame clones, not every one. Clone size and V and J calls were adopted from that table, with D and trimming inferred from the DNA. The table includes some 460,000 clones, around 89% detected once. The CDR3 spans 16 residues. Germline V gives CDR1 LNHDA, CDR2 SQIVND (reference sequence). Trimming removed 11 bases from V and 2 bases from J; junction bases left unmatched: 13. The rearrangement links TRBV19 to TRBJ2-3, with 10 bases lining up with TRBD2. The sample was peripheral blood. The sequence was collected from a woman aged 30 to 39 with acute or convalescent COVID-19. This CDR3 reads CASKERAGGITDTQYF. CDR3 nucleotides: TGTGCCTCAAAAGAGAGAGCGGGGGGGATCACAGATACGCAGTATTTT.